The next 19 T cell receptor beta chains were all read from a single sample in a study of blood T cell repertoires in COVID-19. Clones were read by immunoSEQ multiplex PCR, and TCRdb kept only the in-frame ones, dropping some. The profile shows roughly 100,000 clones, approximately 80% of them singletons. The material sequenced was peripheral blood. The receptors come from a human donor in a cohort sampled during active COVID-19.

The chain combines TRBV11-2 with TRBJ1-2; tentative D call: TRBD1 (5 bases). The germline V gene encodes CDR1 SGHAT and CDR2 FQNNGV. There are 14 residues in the CDR3. Trimming pared 4 bases from V and 4 bases from J, leaving 13 bases between. The CDR3 sequence is CASSSFPGGYGYTF. As DNA, the CDR3 is TGTGCCAGCAGCTCGTTCCCCGGGGGCTATGGCTACACCTTC.

The J gene is TRBJ2-7, the V gene TRBV7-9; TRBD1 matches at 9 bases. Trimming removed 2 bases from V and 6 bases from J; junction bases left unmatched: 8. The length of the CDR3 is 15 residues. Germline V gene data show CDR1 as SEHNR and CDR2 as FQNEAQ (reference sequence). In DNA, the CDR3 is TGTGCCAGCAGCTTATTGGGACAGGGCAGCGGCGAGCAGTACTTC. This gives the protein CASSLLGQGSGEQYF.

The chain joins TRBV11-2 to TRBJ1-2, with 7 bases identical to TRBD1. The V gene end was trimmed by 0 bases and the J gene end by 10 bases; junction bases not matched to a gene: 17. Per germline, CDR1 SGHAT and CDR2 FQNNGV. CDR3 length: 17 residues. The CDR3 is CASSLDLARQGPFSYTF. The CDR3, as DNA: TGTGCCAGCAGCTTAGACCTTGCAAGACAGGGACCTTTTTCCTACACCTTC.

The sample holds a few counts of this clone. The chain is built from TRBV10-3 and TRBJ1-1; 7 bases map to TRBD1. This CDR3 has 13 residues. The trim removed 6 bases at V and 1 base at J, leaving 2 bases unmatched. The germline V gene has CDR1 ENHRY and CDR2 SYGVKD. The DNA for the CDR3 is TGTGCCATCAGACAGGGGCCGAACACTGAAGCTTTCTTT. Its protein product is CAIRQGPNTEAFF.

V gene TRBV5-1 combines with J gene TRBJ1-2, with 11 bases that match TRBD1. Germline trimming cut 4 bases from V and 4 bases from J; bases unmatched to any gene: 6. This CDR3 region has 15 residues. In germline, CDR1 is SGHRS, CDR2 YFSETQ. CDR3 DNA sequence: TGCGCCAGCAGCATTGGACAGGGGGCTGCCTATGGCTACACCTTC. It translates to CASSIGQGAAYGYTF.

The CDR3 protein is CASSPSTGNEKLFF. The CDR3 DNA is TGTGCCAGCAGCCCCTCGACAGGAAATGAAAAACTGTTTTTT. The chain carries TRBV11-2 and TRBJ1-4, with D maybe TRBD1 (6 bases). CDR3 length: 14 amino acids. Germline CDR1 reads SGHAT; CDR2 reads FQNNGV. Deletions cut 5 bases from V and 5 bases from J, with 12 bases between.

V is TRBV15 and J is TRBJ2-7; possible D gene TRBD2, 6 bases. CDR3 size: 14 residues. The germline V gene has CDR1 LNHNV and CDR2 YYDKDF (reference sequence). Trimming stripped 3 bases from V and 0 bases from J, with 9 bases between. CDR3 DNA: TGTGCCACCAGCAGGGAGGGCAACTCCTACGAGCAGTACTTC. Amino acid sequence: CATSREGNSYEQYF.

The V gene is TRBV5-5, the J gene TRBJ1-2; D uncertain. Trimming shortened V by 4 bases and J by 7 bases, and 14 bases separated the two germline ends. This CDR3 is built from 13 residues. In germline, CDR1 is SGHKS, CDR2 YYEKEE (reference sequence). The CDR3 loop is CASSHPEASGYTF. CDR3 coding DNA: TGTGCCAGCAGCCACCCCGAGGCCTCTGGCTACACCTTC.

For this clone: Other DNA variants within this sample encode the same CDR3. V usage is TRBV5-1 and J usage is TRBJ1-1; D unresolved. CDR3 length: 13 amino acids. Between the trimmed V and J ends, which lost 0 bases and 2 bases, there was a span of 5 bases. Germline V CDR1 and CDR2: SGHRS, YFSETQ. The DNA of the CDR3 is TGCGCCAGCAGCTTGGACAGCAACACTGAAGCTTTCTTT. This sequence encodes CASSLDSNTEAFF. The variable domain in full, completed from reference TRBV5-1 and TRBJ1-1, reads KAGVTQTPRYLIKTRGQQVTLSCSPISGHRSVSWYQQTPGQGLQFLFEYFSETQRNKGNFPGRFSGRQFSNSRSEMNVSTLELGDSALYLCASSLDSNTEAFFGQGTRLTVV.

This clone was detected many times. The CDR3 sequence is CASSSFGGLVGFF. For the CDR3, the DNA is TGTGCCAGCAGCTCTTTCGGGGGGCTGGTAGGGTTCTTC. The chain carries TRBV5-6 and TRBJ2-1, with D possibly matching TRBD2 (7 bases). With 3 bases removed from V and 15 bases from J, the gap between germline ends came to 19 bases. CDR1 and CDR2 (germline): SGHDT, YYEEEE. CDR3 length: 13 amino acids.

This chain links TRBV11-2 with TRBJ1-6; no clear D gene. The germline CDR1 and CDR2 sequences are SGHAT and FQNNGV. The CDR3 spans 15 residues. V shed 4 bases and J shed 7 bases, with 14 bases lying between them. The CDR3 is CASSSLGPRNSPLHF. DNA for the CDR3: TGTGCCAGCAGCTCCCTTGGGCCCCGGAATTCACCCCTCCACTTT.

This clone was counted ten times or more. The chain joins TRBV5-4 to TRBJ1-2, with 8 bases identical to TRBD1. V gave up 4 bases and J gave up 3 bases; unmatched junction bases: 11. CDR3 size: 16 residues. The germline V gene has CDR1 SGHNT and CDR2 YYREEE (reference sequence). The CDR3 here is CASSAARDRLYYGYTF. CDR3 bases: TGTGCCAGCAGCGCAGCCAGGGACAGGCTGTACTATGGCTACACCTTC.

The genes are TRBV3-1 (or the pseudogene TRBV3-2) and TRBJ1-2, with 7 bases identical to TRBD1. This CDR3 has 15 amino acids. CDR1 and CDR2 from the germline V gene are LGHDT and YNNKEL (reference sequence). After removal of 4 bases from V and 7 bases from J, the junction contained 12 bases not matched to a gene. CDR3 sequence: CASSPENKGAVGYTF. DNA for the CDR3: TGTGCCAGCAGCCCGGAAAACAAGGGGGCCGTTGGCTACACCTTC.

This sequence joins TRBV7-9 and TRBJ2-1; TRBD2 is a possible D gene (6 bases). Germline CDR1 SEHNR, CDR2 FQNEAQ (reference sequence). The CDR3 loop spans 15 amino acids. Between the trimmed V and J ends, which lost 1 base and 1 base, there was a span of 8 bases. The CDR3 DNA follows: TGTGCCAGCAGCTTAGGGAGCGGGTCCTACAATGAGCAGTTCTTC. This codes for CASSLGSGSYNEQFF.

CDR3 nucleotides: TGTGCCAGCAGCCCGGGCATGGGGGGATCCTACGAGCAGTACTTC. Translated: CASSPGMGGSYEQYF. The gene calls are TRBV7-8 and TRBJ2-7; D possibly corresponds to TRBD2 (6 bases). The ends were cut back, 5 bases at V and 1 base at J, with 15 bases in the middle. In germline, CDR1 is SGHVS, CDR2 FQNEAQ. This CDR3 contains 15 residues.

The rearrangement joins TRBV7-3 to TRBJ2-5; D gene uncertain. The CDR3 sequence is 13 residues long. Germline CDR1 reads SGHTA; CDR2 reads FQGTGA. V was trimmed by 2 bases and J by 5 bases, leaving 9 bases between them. In nucleotides, the CDR3 is TGTGCCAGCAGCTTATCCTCTAGGGAGACCCAGTACTTC. Translating gives CASSLSSRETQYF.

The J gene is TRBJ1-1, the V gene TRBV6-5; 9 positions match TRBD1. CDR1 MNHEY and CDR2 SVGAGI come from the germline V gene. The ends lost 9 bases at V and 4 bases at J; junction bases unmatched: 9. The CDR3 totals 14 residues. The CDR3 nucleotides are TGTGCCAGTGTCAGGGACAGGGTTTCCACTGAAGCTTTCTTT. Amino acid sequence: CASVRDRVSTEAFF.

V usage is TRBV30 and J usage is TRBJ2-7, with 8 bases lining up with TRBD2. The J segment lost 3 bases and the V segment lost 4 bases, leaving 8 bases of the junction unmatched. CDR1 GTSNPN and CDR2 SVGIG come from the germline V gene (reference sequence). The CDR3 consists of 14 residues. CDR3 in amino acids: CAWIKGSGDYEQYF. The CDR3 nucleotides are TGTGCCTGGATTAAGGGTAGCGGGGACTACGAGCAGTACTTC.

This chain joins TRBV30 and TRBJ2-2; D is unclear. V lost 3 bases and J 0 bases, leaving 11 bases between the germline ends. Germline V gives CDR1 GTSNPN, CDR2 SVGIG (reference sequence). The CDR3 is made up of 15 amino acids. The CDR3 bases are TGTGCCTGGAGAACGGGTTTAGCGAACACCGGGGAGCTGTTTTTT. Translating gives CAWRTGLANTGELFF.